This TCR beta chain was documented in a study of T cells in Graves' hyperthyroidism and ophthalmopathy. Study in general: Peripheral blood was taken when the disease was first diagnosed, before any treatment began.

In the case of this clonotype: Its cognate antigen is unknown.

Findings and caveats of the study: Expanded thyroid clonotypes (above 0.001) were mostly also found in blood.

Uncontrolled infection, other autoimmune disease, pregnancy or lactation barred patients from enrollment. Diagnosis rested on symptoms, serum thyroxine and TRAb, thyroid ultrasound, and orbital computed tomography. Deletions cut 6 bases from V and 0 bases from J, with 14 bases between. The germline V gene has CDR1 SQVTM and CDR2 ANQGSEA. The CDR3 totals 14 residues. Amplification of TCR beta CDR3 regions used RNA as the template. HTBI primers were the set used in a first-round RT-PCR of the TCR CDR3. TCRdb called the multiplex PCR reads again in MiXCR, with one record for every CDR3 protein. In the table there are hundreds of thousands of distinct CDR3 sequences, around 19% of which are singletons.

The clonotype was recovered from a woman in her forties or fifties with Graves' hyperthyroidism that later progressed to Graves' ophthalmopathy. V gene TRBV29-1 combines with J gene TRBJ1-2, with D unclear. Sequencing was done on a sample of blood. Here the CDR3 DNA reads TGCAGCGTCCTCACAACCGGAGCTAACTATGGCTACACCTTC. It translates to CSVLTTGANYGYTF. Looking up the rest from reference TRBV29-1 and TRBJ1-2 gives the full variable domain: SAVISQKPSRDICQRGTSLTIQCQVDSQVTMMFWYRQQPGQSLTLIATANQGSEATYESGFVIDKFPISRPNLTFSTLTVSNMSPEDSSIYLCSVLTTGANYGYTFGSGTRLTVV.